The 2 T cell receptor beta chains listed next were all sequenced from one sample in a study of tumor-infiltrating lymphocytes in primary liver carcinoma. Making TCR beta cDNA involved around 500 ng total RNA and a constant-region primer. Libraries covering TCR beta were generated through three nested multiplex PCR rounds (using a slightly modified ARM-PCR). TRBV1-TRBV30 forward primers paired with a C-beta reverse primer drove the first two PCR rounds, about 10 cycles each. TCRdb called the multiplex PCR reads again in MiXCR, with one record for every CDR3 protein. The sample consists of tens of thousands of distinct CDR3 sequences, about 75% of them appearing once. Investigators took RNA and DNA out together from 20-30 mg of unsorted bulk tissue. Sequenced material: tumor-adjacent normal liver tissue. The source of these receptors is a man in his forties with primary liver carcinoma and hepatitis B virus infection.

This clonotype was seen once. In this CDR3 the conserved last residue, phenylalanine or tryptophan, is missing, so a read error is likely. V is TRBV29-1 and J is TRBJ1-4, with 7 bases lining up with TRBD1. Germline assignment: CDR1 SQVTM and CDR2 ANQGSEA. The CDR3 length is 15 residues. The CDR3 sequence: CSASGTEAWEEKLFS. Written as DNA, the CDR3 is TGCAGCGCCTCCGGGACAGAGGCCTGGGAGGAAAAGCTGTTTTCT.

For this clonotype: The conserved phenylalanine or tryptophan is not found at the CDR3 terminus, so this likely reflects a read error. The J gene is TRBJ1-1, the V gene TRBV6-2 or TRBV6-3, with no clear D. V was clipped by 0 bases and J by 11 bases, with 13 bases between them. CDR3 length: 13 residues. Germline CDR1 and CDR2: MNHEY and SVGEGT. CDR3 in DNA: TGTGCCAGCAGTTACTCCGGGAGAAGGGATGCTTTCCTT. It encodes CASSYSGRRDAFL.